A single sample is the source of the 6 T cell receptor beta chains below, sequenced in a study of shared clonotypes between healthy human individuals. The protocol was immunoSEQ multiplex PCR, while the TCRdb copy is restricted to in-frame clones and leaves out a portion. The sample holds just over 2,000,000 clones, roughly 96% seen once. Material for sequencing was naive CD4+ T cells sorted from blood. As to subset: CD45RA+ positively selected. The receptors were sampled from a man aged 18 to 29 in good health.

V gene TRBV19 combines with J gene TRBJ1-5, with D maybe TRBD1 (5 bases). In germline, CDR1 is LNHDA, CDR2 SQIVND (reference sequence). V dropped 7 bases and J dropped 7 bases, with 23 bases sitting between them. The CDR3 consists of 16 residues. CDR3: CASTSRSRGWQQPQHF. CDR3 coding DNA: TGTGCCAGTACCTCAAGATCACGGGGGTGGCAGCAGCCCCAGCATTTT.

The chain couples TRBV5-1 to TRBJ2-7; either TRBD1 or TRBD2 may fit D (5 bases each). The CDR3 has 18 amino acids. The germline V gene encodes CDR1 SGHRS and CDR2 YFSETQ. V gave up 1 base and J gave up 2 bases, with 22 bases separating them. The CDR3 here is CASSLRDGGQSSTYEQYF. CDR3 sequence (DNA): TGCGCCAGCAGCTTGCGGGACGGTGGGCAGTCCTCCACCTACGAGCAGTACTTC.

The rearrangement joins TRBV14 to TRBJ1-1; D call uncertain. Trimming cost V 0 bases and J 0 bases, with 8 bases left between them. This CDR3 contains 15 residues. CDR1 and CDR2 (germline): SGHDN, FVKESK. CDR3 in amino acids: CASSQDLRVNTEAFF. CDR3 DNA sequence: TGTGCCAGCAGCCAAGATCTGAGGGTGAACACTGAAGCTTTCTTT.

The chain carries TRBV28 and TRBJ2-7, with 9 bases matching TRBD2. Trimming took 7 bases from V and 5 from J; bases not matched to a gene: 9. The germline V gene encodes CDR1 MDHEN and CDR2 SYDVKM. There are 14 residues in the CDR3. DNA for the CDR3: TGTGCCAGCACTTTTAGCGGGGGAGGAGACGAGCAGTACTTC. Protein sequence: CASTFSGGGDEQYF.

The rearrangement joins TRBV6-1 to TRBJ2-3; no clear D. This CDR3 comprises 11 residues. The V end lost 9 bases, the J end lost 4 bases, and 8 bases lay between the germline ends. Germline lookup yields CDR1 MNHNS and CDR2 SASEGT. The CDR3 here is CARTPSDTQYF. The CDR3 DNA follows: TGTGCCAGGACCCCCTCAGATACGCAGTATTTT.

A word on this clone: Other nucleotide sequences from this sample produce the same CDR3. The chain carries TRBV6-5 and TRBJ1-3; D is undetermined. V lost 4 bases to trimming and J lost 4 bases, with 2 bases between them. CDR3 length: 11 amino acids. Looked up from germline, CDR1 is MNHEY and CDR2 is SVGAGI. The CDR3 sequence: CASSLGNTIYF. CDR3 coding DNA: TGTGCCAGCAGTTTAGGAAACACCATATATTTT.